Shown below are 5 T cell receptor beta chains from a single sample sequenced in a study of cytomegalovirus exposure and HLA in healthy donors. Data came from immunoSEQ multiplex PCR; TCRdb stores just in-frame clones and leaves some out. This table holds 150,000 to 200,000 clones, 75% to 90% found once. Sequenced material: PBMCs. Receptors were obtained from a man younger than 35 in good health and CMV-seropositive.

This chain connects TRBV7-2 to TRBJ2-7; D gene ambiguous. Germline assignment: CDR1 SGHTA and CDR2 FQGNSA. V dropped 1 base and J dropped 2 bases, with 12 bases sitting between them. This CDR3 contains 15 residues. In nucleotides, the CDR3 is TGTGCCAGCAGCTTAGTGTCGGGTCTCACCTACGAGCAGTACTTC. Protein sequence: CASSLVSGLTYEQYF.

The V call is TRBV30, the J call TRBJ2-2; 8 positions match TRBD1. Germline V CDR1 and CDR2: GTSNPN, SVGIG (reference sequence). The CDR3 has 16 amino acids. The trim removed 3 bases at V and 6 bases at J, leaving 12 bases unmatched. This chain's CDR3 is CAWSPGQGANAGELFF. CDR3 nucleotides: TGTGCCTGGAGCCCCGGGCAGGGGGCTAACGCCGGGGAGCTGTTTTTT.

The chain uses TRBV4-1 and TRBJ2-6; maybe TRBD2 (5 bases). V gave up 1 base and J gave up 1 base, with 11 bases separating them. Germline V gene sequence: CDR1 MGHRA, CDR2 YSYEKL. This CDR3 contains 17 residues. DNA for the CDR3: TGCGCCAGCAGCCAAGCCCGGGGAGTTTCTGGGGCCAACGTCCTGACTTTC. It yields the protein CASSQARGVSGANVLTF.

Written as DNA, the CDR3 is TGTGCCAGCAGGGACTACTCCTACACCGGGGAGCTGTTTTTT. Its translation: CASRDYSYTGELFF. The V gene is TRBV6-5, the J gene TRBJ2-2; TRBD2 might be the D (6 bases). In germline, CDR1 is MNHEY, CDR2 SVGAGI. This CDR3 is 14 amino acids long. V dropped 6 bases and J dropped 3 bases, with 11 bases sitting between them.

This clone was detected only once. The V and J genes are TRBV28 and TRBJ2-7, with a tentative D call TRBD1 (6 bases). CDR3 length: 15 residues. Germline-derived CDR1 and CDR2 are MDHEN and SYDVKM. The germline V and J ends were trimmed by 5 bases and 6 bases, with 20 bases remaining between them. This chain's CDR3 is CASSPHQGSAREQYF. The CDR3 nucleotides are TGTGCCAGCAGTCCGCACCAGGGGTCCGCTCGCGAGCAGTACTTC.